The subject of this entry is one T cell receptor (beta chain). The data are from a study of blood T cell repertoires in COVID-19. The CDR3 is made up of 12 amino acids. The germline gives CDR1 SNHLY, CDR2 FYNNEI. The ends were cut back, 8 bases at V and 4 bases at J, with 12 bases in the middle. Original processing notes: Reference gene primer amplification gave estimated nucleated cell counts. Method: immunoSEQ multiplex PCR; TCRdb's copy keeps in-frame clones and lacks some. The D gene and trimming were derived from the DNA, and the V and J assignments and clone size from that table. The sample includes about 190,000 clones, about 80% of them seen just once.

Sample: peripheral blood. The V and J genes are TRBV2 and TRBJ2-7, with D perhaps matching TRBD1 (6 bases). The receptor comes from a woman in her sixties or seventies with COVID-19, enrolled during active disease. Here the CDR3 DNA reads TGTGCCAGCGGAGGACAGCCATACGAGCAGTACGTC. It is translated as CASGGQPYEQYV.